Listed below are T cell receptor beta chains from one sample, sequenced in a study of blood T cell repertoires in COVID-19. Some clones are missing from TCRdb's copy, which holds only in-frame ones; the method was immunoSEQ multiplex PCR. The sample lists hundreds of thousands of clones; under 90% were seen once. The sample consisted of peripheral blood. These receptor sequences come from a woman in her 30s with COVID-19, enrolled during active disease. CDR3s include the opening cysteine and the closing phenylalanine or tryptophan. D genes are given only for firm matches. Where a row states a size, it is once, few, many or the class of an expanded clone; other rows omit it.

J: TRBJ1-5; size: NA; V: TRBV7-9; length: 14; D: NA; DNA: TGTGCCAGCAGCTTAGCTGCCGGGAATCAGCCCCAGCATTTT; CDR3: CASSLAAGNQPQHF
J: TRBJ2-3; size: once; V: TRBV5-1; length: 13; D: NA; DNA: TGCGCCAGCAGCTGGGGGGATCCAGATACGCAGTATTTT; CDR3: CASSWGDPDTQYF
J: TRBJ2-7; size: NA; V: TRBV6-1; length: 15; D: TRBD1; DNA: TGTGCCAGCAGTGAGGACAGGGGGCGGACTTACGAGCAGTACTTC; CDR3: CASSEDRGRTYEQYF
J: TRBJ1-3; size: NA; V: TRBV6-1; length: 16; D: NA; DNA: TGTGCCAGCAGTGAACGCCCAGCGGACCTCGGAAACACCATATATTTT; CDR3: CASSERPADLGNTIYF
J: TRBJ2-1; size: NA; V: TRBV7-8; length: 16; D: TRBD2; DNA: TGTGCCAGCAGCCCCTACACTAGCGGCCTCTACAATGAGCAGTTCTTC; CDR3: CASSPYTSGLYNEQFF
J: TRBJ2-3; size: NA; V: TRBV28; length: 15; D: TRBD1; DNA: TGTGCCAGCAGTCCTCACAGGGGTGACACAGATACGCAGTATTTT; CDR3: CASSPHRGDTDTQYF
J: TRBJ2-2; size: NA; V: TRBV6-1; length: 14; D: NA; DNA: TGTGCCAGCAGTGAAGGTTCTTACACCGGGGAGCTGTTTTTT; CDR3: CASSEGSYTGELFF
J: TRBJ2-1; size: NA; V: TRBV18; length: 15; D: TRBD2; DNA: TGTGCCAGCTCACCAAACGGGGGGGTCTACAATGAGCAGTTCTTC; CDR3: CASSPNGGVYNEQFF
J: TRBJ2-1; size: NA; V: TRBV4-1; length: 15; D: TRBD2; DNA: TGCGCCAGCAGCCAACCCGGGAGGAGAAACAATGAGCAGTTCTTC; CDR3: CASSQPGRRNNEQFF
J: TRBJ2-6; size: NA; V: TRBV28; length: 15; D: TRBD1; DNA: TGTGCCAGCAGTTTAAGGACAGGGGGCACCAACGTCCTGACTTTC; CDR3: CASSLRTGGTNVLTF
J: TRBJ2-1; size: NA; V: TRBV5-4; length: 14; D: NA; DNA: TGTGCCAGCAGCACCTGGACGGGGGGCGATGAGCAGTTCTTC; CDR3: CASSTWTGGDEQFF
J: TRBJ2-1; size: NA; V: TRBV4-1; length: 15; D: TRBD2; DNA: TGCGCCAGCAGCCAAGCACCGGGGGGGCCCTATGAGCAGTTCTTC; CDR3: CASSQAPGGPYEQFF
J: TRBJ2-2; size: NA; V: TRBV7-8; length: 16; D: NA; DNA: TGTGCCAGCAGCTTAATCCCGAGGCCCGACACCGGGGAGCTGTTTTTT; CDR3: CASSLIPRPDTGELFF
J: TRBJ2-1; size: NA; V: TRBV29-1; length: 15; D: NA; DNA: TGCAGCGTCGCCGGGGTCCTGAGCTCCTACAATGAGCAGTTCTTC; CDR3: CSVAGVLSSYNEQFF
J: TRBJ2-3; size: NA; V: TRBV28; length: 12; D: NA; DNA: TGTGCCAGCAGTTCCGGCACAGATACGCAGTATTTT; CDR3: CASSSGTDTQYF
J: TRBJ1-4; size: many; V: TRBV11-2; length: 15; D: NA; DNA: TGTGCCAGCAGCTTAGTTCCGGCAACTAATGAAAAACTGTTTTTT; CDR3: CASSLVPATNEKLFF
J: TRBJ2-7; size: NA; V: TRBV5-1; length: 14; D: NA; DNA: TGCGCCAGCAGCTTGCGGGGGGCCTCCTACGAGCAGTACTTC; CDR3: CASSLRGASYEQYF
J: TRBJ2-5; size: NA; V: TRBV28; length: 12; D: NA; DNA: TGTGCCAGCCAACCCGAGTGGGAGACCCAGTACTTC; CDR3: CASQPEWETQYF
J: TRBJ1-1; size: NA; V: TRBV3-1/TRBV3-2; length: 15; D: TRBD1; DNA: TGTGCCAGCAGACCCGTGGGACAGGGCTACACTGAAGCTTTCTTT; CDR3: CASRPVGQGYTEAFF
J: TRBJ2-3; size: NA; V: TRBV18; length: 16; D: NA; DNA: TGTGCCAGCTCACCACCGAGGCTAGGGGGAACAGATACGCAGTATTTT; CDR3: CASSPPRLGGTDTQYF
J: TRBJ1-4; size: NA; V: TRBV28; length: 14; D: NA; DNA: TGTGCCAGCAGCACCGTCGACCTATCGGGAAAACTGTTTTTT; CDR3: CASSTVDLSGKLFF
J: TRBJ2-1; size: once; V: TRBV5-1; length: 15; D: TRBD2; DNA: TGCGCCAGCAGCCTGGGACTAGCGGGGGACAATGAGCAGTTCTTC; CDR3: CASSLGLAGDNEQFF
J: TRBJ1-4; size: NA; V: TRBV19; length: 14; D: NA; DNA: TGTGCCAGTAGTATAGCAGTTGGTAATGAAAAACTGTTTTTT; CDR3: CASSIAVGNEKLFF
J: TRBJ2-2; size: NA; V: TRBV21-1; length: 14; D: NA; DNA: TGTGCCAGCAGCAAAAGGGGGGGGACCGGGGAGCTGTTTTTT; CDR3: CASSKRGGTGELFF
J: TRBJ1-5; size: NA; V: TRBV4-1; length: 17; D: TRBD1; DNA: TGCGCCAGCAGCCAAGATCCCCCAGGGGGCGTCAATCAGCCCCAGCATTTT; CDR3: CASSQDPPGGVNQPQHF
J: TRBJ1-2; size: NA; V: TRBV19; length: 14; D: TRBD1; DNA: TGTGCCAGTAGTCTCCCGACAGGGTGGGATGGCTACACCTTC; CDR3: CASSLPTGWDGYTF
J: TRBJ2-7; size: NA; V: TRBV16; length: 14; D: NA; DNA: TGTGCCAGCAGCCAACAACTACAGGGACACGAGCAGTACTTC; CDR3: CASSQQLQGHEQYF